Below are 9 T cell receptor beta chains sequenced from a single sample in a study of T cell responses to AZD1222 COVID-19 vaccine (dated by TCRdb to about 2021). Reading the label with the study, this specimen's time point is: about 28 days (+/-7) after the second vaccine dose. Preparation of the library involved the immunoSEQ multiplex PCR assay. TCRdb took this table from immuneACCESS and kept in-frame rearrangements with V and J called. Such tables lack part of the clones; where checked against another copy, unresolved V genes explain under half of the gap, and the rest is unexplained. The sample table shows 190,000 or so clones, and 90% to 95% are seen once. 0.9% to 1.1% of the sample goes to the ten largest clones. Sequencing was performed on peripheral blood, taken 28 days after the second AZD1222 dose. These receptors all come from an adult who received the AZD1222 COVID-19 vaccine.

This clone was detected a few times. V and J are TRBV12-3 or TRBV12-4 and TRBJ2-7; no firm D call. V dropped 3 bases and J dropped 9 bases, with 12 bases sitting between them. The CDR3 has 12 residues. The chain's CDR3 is CASSLGKHGQYF. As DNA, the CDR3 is TGTGCCAGCAGTTTGGGTAAACACGGGCAGTACTTC.

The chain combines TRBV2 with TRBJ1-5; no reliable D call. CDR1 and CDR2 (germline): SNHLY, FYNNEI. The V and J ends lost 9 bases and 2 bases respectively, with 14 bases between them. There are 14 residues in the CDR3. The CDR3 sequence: CASTRAWGNQPQHF. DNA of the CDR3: TGTGCCAGTACCCGGGCGTGGGGCAATCAGCCCCAGCATTTT.

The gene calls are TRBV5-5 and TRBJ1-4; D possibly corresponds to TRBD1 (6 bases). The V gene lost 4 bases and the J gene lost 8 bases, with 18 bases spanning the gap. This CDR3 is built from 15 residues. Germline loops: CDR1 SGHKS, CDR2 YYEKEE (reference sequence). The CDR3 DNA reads TGTGCCAGCAGCCCAGTGAGGGGGTCGGGGGAAAAACTGTTTTTT. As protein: CASSPVRGSGEKLFF.

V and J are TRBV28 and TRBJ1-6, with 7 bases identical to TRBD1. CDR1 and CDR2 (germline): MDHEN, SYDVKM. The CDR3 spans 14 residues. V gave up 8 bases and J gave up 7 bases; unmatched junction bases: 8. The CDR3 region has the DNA TGTGCCAGCGGCCTGACAGGGACCAATTCACCCCTCCACTTT. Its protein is CASGLTGTNSPLHF.

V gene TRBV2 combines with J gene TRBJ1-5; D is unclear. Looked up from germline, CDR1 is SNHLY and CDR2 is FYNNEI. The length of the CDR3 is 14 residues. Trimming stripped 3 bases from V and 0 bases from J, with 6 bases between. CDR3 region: CASSDRRSNQPQHF. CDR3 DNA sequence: TGTGCCAGCAGTGACAGGCGTAGCAATCAGCCCCAGCATTTT.

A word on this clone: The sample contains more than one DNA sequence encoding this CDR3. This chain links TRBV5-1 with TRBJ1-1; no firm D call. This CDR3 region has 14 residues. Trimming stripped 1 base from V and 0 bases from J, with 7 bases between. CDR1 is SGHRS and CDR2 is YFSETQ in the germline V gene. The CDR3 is CASSLSGMNTEAFF. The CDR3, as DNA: TGCGCCAGCAGCTTGAGCGGCATGAACACTGAAGCTTTCTTT. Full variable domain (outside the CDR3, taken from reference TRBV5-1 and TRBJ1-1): KAGVTQTPRYLIKTRGQQVTLSCSPISGHRSVSWYQQTPGQGLQFLFEYFSETQRNKGNFPGRFSGRQFSNSRSEMNVSTLELGDSALYLCASSLSGMNTEAFFGQGTRLTVV.

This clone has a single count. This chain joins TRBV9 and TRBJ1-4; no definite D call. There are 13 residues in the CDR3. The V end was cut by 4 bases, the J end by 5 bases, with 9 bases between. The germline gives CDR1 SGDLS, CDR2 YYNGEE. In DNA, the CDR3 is TGTGCCAGCAGCAGTGATGGGAATGAAAAACTGTTTTTT. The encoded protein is CASSSDGNEKLFF.

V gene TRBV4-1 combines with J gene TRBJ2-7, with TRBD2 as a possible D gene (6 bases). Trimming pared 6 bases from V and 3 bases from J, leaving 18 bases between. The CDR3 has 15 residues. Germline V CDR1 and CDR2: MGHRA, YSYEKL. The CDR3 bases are TGCGCCAGCAGGCGGGAAGTAGGGGTACACTACGAGCAGTACTTC. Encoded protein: CASRREVGVHYEQYF.

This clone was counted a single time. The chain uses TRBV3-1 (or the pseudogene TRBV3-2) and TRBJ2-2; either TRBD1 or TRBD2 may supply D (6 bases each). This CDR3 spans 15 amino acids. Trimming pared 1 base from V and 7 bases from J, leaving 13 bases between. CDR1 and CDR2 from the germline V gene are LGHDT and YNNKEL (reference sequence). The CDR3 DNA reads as TGTGCCAGCAGCCAAGCCCCGGGGGCGGTCGGGGAGCTGTTTTTT. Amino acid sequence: CASSQAPGAVGELFF.